This entry describes one T cell receptor (beta chain). Antigen: not known. A single record per CDR3 protein comes from TCRdb applying MiXCR to the 5' RACE reads. The repertoire consists of around 230,000 distinct CDR3 sequences, with 5% to 7% occurring once and the leading ten covering about 14%. CDR1 and CDR2 (germline): LGHNA, YSLEER. The CDR3 covers 14 residues. V lost 1 base to trimming and J lost 2 bases, with 6 bases between them. This entry is derived from a study of identical twins. Study-level points and caveats: Memory repertoires showed no such pattern, whereas abundant cord blood beta clonotypes carried fewer insertions.

These data were also filed under a second study, of T cells expressing NK-cell markers. This second study says: Within the sequenced cohort of eight donors, seven exhibited HCMV seropositivity and one was seronegative. In several experiments, sorting was confined to alpha-beta TCR T cells through use of an anti-gamma-delta TCR antibody.

The sequence derives from a woman aged 18-30 years in good health. Sequenced material: CD8+ T cells sorted from blood. V usage is TRBV4-3 and J usage is TRBJ2-1, with D possibly TRBD2 on 5 matching bases. Written as DNA, the CDR3 is TGCGCCAGCAGCCAAGGAGCGGCCTACAATGAGCAGTTCTTC. Encoded protein: CASSQGAAYNEQFF.